These T cell receptor beta chains were read from a single sample in a study of T cell responses to AZD1222 COVID-19 vaccine. Libraries were prepared by immunoSEQ multiplex PCR; TCRdb keeps only in-frame clonotypes and omits some of them. This sample yields about 110,000 clones, of which approximately 85% are seen a single time; roughly 12% belongs to the top ten. The sequencing here drew on peripheral blood, taken on day 0 of MenACWY control vaccination. The receptors were sampled from an adult in good health. Each CDR3 is given with its conserved first and last residue. The order of the fields is J gene, clone size, V gene, D gene, CDR3 protein, CDR3 DNA. The D gene is left open where the match is weak. A clone size is listed for some rows: how often the clone was seen (once, few, many), or a class if it is expanded.

TRBJ1-2	-	TRBV6-6	-	CASSYSPIGGDGYTF	TGTGCCAGCAGTTACTCACCGATCGGGGGCGATGGCTACACCTTC
TRBJ2-5	-	TRBV28	-	CASSRQVQETQYF	TGTGCCAGCAGTCGACAGGTACAAGAGACCCAGTACTTC
TRBJ2-1	-	TRBV19	TRBD2	CASSTSGTSGGGNEQFF	TGTGCCAGTAGTACTTCCGGGACTAGCGGGGGAGGCAATGAGCAGTTCTTC
TRBJ2-3	-	TRBV4-3	-	CASSQEGGPFSTDTQYF	TGCGCCAGCAGCCAAGAAGGGGGACCCTTTAGCACAGATACGCAGTATTTT
TRBJ1-5	few	TRBV19	TRBD1	CASSMRRGQGPFQPQHF	TGTGCCAGTAGTATGCGGCGGGGACAGGGGCCCTTTCAGCCCCAGCATTTT
TRBJ2-5	-	TRBV29-1	-	CSVEEPRETQYF	TGCAGCGTTGAGGAGCCTCGGGAGACCCAGTACTTC
TRBJ1-5	-	TRBV9	TRBD1	CASGEGQGAGNQPQHF	TGTGCCTCAGGGGAGGGACAGGGGGCCGGGAATCAGCCCCAGCATTTT
TRBJ2-7	-	TRBV19	TRBD1	CASSGNRGPYEQYF	TGTGCCAGTTCTGGGAACAGGGGACCCTACGAGCAGTACTTC
TRBJ1-2	-	TRBV30	-	CAWRVGGNSGYTF	TGTGCCTGGAGGGTGGGGGGGAACTCCGGCTACACCTTC
TRBJ1-5	few	TRBV4-1	TRBD1	CASSVHRDRYQPQHF	TGCGCCAGCAGCGTCCACCGGGACAGATATCAGCCCCAGCATTTT
TRBJ2-7	-	TRBV28	-	CASSSTGNEQYF	TGTGCCAGCAGCTCGACAGGCAACGAGCAGTACTTC
TRBJ1-1	-	TRBV5-1	-	CASSLGTEAFF	TGCGCCAGCAGCTTGGGCACTGAAGCTTTCTTT
TRBJ1-1	-	TRBV21-1	-	CASRLTGGQNTEAFF	TGTGCCAGCAGACTCACAGGGGGCCAGAACACTGAAGCTTTCTTT
TRBJ1-3	-	TRBV11-2	-	CASSSLTRRSGNTIYF	TGTGCCAGCAGCTCTCTGACCAGAAGGTCAGGAAACACCATATATTTT
TRBJ2-7	-	TRBV4-3	TRBD1	CASSQNSGTEGEQYF	TGCGCCAGCAGCCAAAACTCCGGGACAGAAGGCGAGCAGTACTTC
TRBJ2-2	once	TRBV7-3	-	CASSQTGELFF	TGTGCCAGCAGCCAAACCGGGGAGCTGTTTTTT
TRBJ1-2	-	TRBV7-2	-	CASSSTGDGYTF	TGTGCCAGCAGCTCTACTGGGGATGGCTACACCTTC
TRBJ2-7	few	TRBV28	TRBD1	CASGDRTGTYEQYF	TGTGCCAGCGGTGACCGGACAGGTACCTACGAGCAGTACTTC
TRBJ1-1	-	TRBV19	-	CASSIDAETEAFF	TGTGCCAGTAGTATAGATGCGGAGACTGAAGCTTTCTTT
TRBJ2-3	-	TRBV27	TRBD2	CASSLFLAGAGTDTQYF	TGTGCCAGCAGTTTATTCTTAGCGGGGGCGGGCACAGATACGCAGTATTTT
TRBJ2-5	-	TRBV11-3	TRBD1	CASSDNRGSETQYF	TGTGCCAGCAGCGACAACAGGGGGTCGGAGACCCAGTACTTC
TRBJ1-2	-	TRBV2	TRBD1	CASSEFNAGGPNGYTF	TGTGCCAGCAGTGAATTCAATGCAGGGGGCCCAAATGGCTACACCTTC
TRBJ2-2	once	TRBV27	TRBD2	CASSFKGTSGGSGTGELFF	TGTGCCAGCAGTTTTAAAGGGACTAGCGGGGGTAGCGGCACCGGGGAGCTGTTTTTT
TRBJ1-2	-	TRBV9	-	CASSVKGGGGPGYGYTF	TGTGCCAGCAGCGTGAAGGGTGGAGGGGGACCGGGCTATGGCTACACCTTC
TRBJ2-4	-	TRBV2	-	CASRVRVAKNIQYF	TGTGCCAGCAGGGTCAGGGTGGCCAAAAACATTCAGTACTTC
TRBJ2-3	-	TRBV6-5	TRBD2	CASRTGGAGDTQYF	TGTGCCAGCAGAACCGGGGGGGCCGGCGATACGCAGTATTTT
TRBJ2-7	-	TRBV6-1	-	CASSDDEEGNEQYF	TGTGCCAGCAGTGATGACGAGGAAGGCAACGAGCAGTACTTC
TRBJ2-1	-	TRBV7-2	TRBD2	CASSLAGTRNEQFF	TGTGCCAGCAGCTTAGCCGGGACTAGAAATGAGCAGTTCTTC
TRBJ2-1	once	TRBV9	TRBD2	CASSGGLGINEQFF	TGTGCCAGCAGCGGGGGACTAGGAATTAATGAACAGTTCTTC
TRBJ2-3	-	TRBV10-3	TRBD1	CAIRTRDRGTDTQYF	TGTGCCATCAGGACCCGGGACAGGGGTACAGATACGCAGTATTTT
TRBJ1-1	-	TRBV19	-	CASSVDTAEAFF	TGTGCCAGTAGTGTCGACACCGCTGAAGCTTTCTTT
TRBJ2-5	few	TRBV27	-	CASSPRQLLETQYF	TGTGCCAGCAGTCCCCGACAGCTTTTGGAGACCCAGTACTTC
TRBJ1-3	-	TRBV3-1/TRBV3-2	TRBD1	CASSGTGRYSGNTIYF	TGTGCCAGCAGTGGGACAGGTCGTTACTCTGGAAACACCATATATTTT
TRBJ1-1	-	TRBV6-5	-	CASSWSGRTEAFF	TGTGCCAGCAGTTGGTCAGGTCGCACTGAAGCTTTCTTT
TRBJ1-2	-	TRBV5-1	-	CASSLYVGGGYGYTF	TGCGCCAGCAGCTTGTATGTTGGGGGCGGCTATGGCTACACCTTC
TRBJ2-1	once	TRBV19	TRBD2	CASSMGRAGGSYNEQFF	TGTGCCAGTAGTATGGGTCGGGCGGGAGGCTCCTACAATGAGCAGTTCTTC
TRBJ1-2	-	TRBV2	-	CASSPVDNNYGYTF	TGTGCCAGCAGTCCCGTGGACAATAACTATGGCTACACCTTC
TRBJ1-5	once	TRBV6-5	-	CASSARSNQPQHF	TGTGCCAGCTCCGCCCGGAGCAATCAGCCCCAGCATTTT
TRBJ2-7	-	TRBV11-2	-	CASSLSVDSDYEQYF	TGTGCCAGCAGCTTAAGTGTGGACAGCGACTACGAGCAGTACTTC
TRBJ1-1	once	TRBV15	-	CATSLRFGGPEAFF	TGTGCCACCAGCCTTAGGTTTGGGGGGCCTGAAGCTTTCTTT
TRBJ2-1	-	TRBV28	TRBD1	CASSPDLRDRDNYNEQFF	TGTGCCAGCAGTCCGGATCTTAGGGACAGGGACAATTACAATGAGCAGTTCTTC